Below, one TCR beta chain is given with its context. This sample also contains other DNA sequences that code for the same CDR3. The protocol was immunoSEQ multiplex PCR, while the TCRdb copy is restricted to in-frame clones and leaves out a portion. The top ten hold about 6.4% of the sample, which has tens of thousands of clones, approximately 90% seen once. This record belongs to a study of T cell changes during pregnancy in multiple sclerosis. Germline values: CDR1 SNHLY, CDR2 FYNNEI. V shed 2 bases and J 0 bases; nucleotides not matched to a gene: 1. The CDR3 length is 15 residues. The sequenced sample was CD8+ T cells from peripheral blood mononuclear cells, obtained in the second trimester of pregnancy. This TCR came from a female donor with multiple sclerosis, enrolled in a pregnancy study. The gene calls are TRBV2 and TRBJ2-3; 8 positions agree with TRBD2. CDR3 in DNA: TGTGCCAGCAGTGAAAGACTAGCGAGCACAGATACGCAGTATTTT. It encodes CASSERLASTDTQYF.